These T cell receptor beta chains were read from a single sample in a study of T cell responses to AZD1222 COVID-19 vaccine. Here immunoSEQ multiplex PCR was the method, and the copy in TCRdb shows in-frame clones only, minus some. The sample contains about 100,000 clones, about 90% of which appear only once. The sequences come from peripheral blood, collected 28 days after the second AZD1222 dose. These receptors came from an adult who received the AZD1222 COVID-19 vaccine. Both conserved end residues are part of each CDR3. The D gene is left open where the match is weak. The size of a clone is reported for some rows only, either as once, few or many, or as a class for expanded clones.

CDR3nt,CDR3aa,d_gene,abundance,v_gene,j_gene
TGTGCCAGCAGCCCATACCAGGGGAGGGGCACAGATACGCAGTATTTT,CASSPYQGRGTDTQYF,-,-,TRBV9,TRBJ2-3
TGCGCCAGCAGCTTGGCCGGGGACATTCAGTACTTC,CASSLAGDIQYF,-,-,TRBV5-1,TRBJ2-4
TGTGCCAGTAGTTATACCAGGGGGCACAGTCAGCCCCAGCATTTT,CASSYTRGHSQPQHF,TRBD1,-,TRBV19,TRBJ1-5
TGCGCCAGCAGCTTGGCCGACAGGGGTCAAGAGACCCAGTACTTC,CASSLADRGQETQYF,TRBD1,-,TRBV5-1,TRBJ2-5
TGTGCCAGCAGCCCGATAGAGCCGGGACAGACTAACAATGAGCAGTTCTTC,CASSPIEPGQTNNEQFF,TRBD1,-,TRBV7-3,TRBJ2-1
TGCAGTGCTAGTCCCGGACAGGGCTACGAGCAGTACTTC,CSASPGQGYEQYF,TRBD1,-,TRBV20-1,TRBJ2-7
TGTGCCAGTAGCTCCCGGGCGCCTAATTCACCCCTCCACTTT,CASSSRAPNSPLHF,-,-,TRBV19,TRBJ1-6
TGCGCCAGCAGCCAAGATGCTATAGAGGGTTCTAGCACAGATACGCAGTATTTT,CASSQDAIEGSSTDTQYF,-,-,TRBV4-3,TRBJ2-3
TGTGCCAGCTCACCCGGGACAGGGTCCAACAATGAGCAGTTCTTC,CASSPGTGSNNEQFF,TRBD1,-,TRBV18,TRBJ2-1
TGTGCCAGCAGTTTATGGGACGGCTCCTACGAGCAGTACTTC,CASSLWDGSYEQYF,-,-,TRBV27,TRBJ2-7
TGTGCCAGTAGTCCCCACCTAACGACAGAGAACACTGAAGCTTTCTTT,CASSPHLTTENTEAFF,-,many,TRBV19,TRBJ1-1
TGCGCCAGCAGCTCACAAGGTTCCCGCACAGATACGCAGTATTTT,CASSSQGSRTDTQYF,-,-,TRBV5-1,TRBJ2-3
TGCGCCAGCAGCCTCGAGGGACCATTCTACGAGCAGTACTTC,CASSLEGPFYEQYF,-,-,TRBV5-1,TRBJ2-7
TGTGCCAGCAGCAAAGCGGGGGGGCCCTACAATGAGCAGTTCTTC,CASSKAGGPYNEQFF,TRBD2,-,TRBV7-6,TRBJ2-1
TGCGCCAGCAGCTTATCCCCCGCAACTAATGAAAAACTGTTTTTT,CASSLSPATNEKLFF,-,-,TRBV5-1,TRBJ1-4
TGCGCCAGCAGCTCACCCCCGTACCAAGAGACCCAGTACTTC,CASSSPPYQETQYF,-,-,TRBV5-1,TRBJ2-5
TGTGCCAGCAATAAGTGGGACGTCGGTAACATTCAGTACTTC,CASNKWDVGNIQYF,-,-,TRBV28,TRBJ2-4
TGTGCCAGCAGTCCAAGACAGACGAACTATGGCTACACCTTC,CASSPRQTNYGYTF,-,-,TRBV28,TRBJ1-2
TGTGCCAGCAGGCACGGGGGGACCGGGGAGCTGTTTTTT,CASRHGGTGELFF,TRBD2,-,TRBV28,TRBJ2-2
TGTGCCACCAGCGGGGCCTCCGGGGAGCTGTTTTTT,CATSGASGELFF,-,-,TRBV15,TRBJ2-2
TGTGCCAGCTCACTGCAACAAGGGTCCGAGCAGTACTTC,CASSLQQGSEQYF,-,-,TRBV18,TRBJ2-7
TGCGCCAGCAGCACCGGGACAAGCCAAGAGACCCAGTACTTC,CASSTGTSQETQYF,-,-,TRBV5-1,TRBJ2-5
TGTGCCAGCAGCCAAGATCAGTCGGTAAGGCCCGATGAGCAGTTCTTC,CASSQDQSVRPDEQFF,-,-,TRBV14,TRBJ2-1
TGTGCCAGCAGTCCGATGAGGACAGATACGCAGTATTTT,CASSPMRTDTQYF,-,-,TRBV25-1,TRBJ2-3
TGTGCCAGTAGTATAGGCCAGGGTGGTTACGAGCAGTACTTC,CASSIGQGGYEQYF,-,-,TRBV19,TRBJ2-7
TGTGCCAGCAGCCAAGATAGCACCGCTCGGGGGGAGCAGTTCTTC,CASSQDSTARGEQFF,-,-,TRBV3-1/TRBV3-2,TRBJ2-1
TGTGCCAGCAGCCTATCCCCGGGACATGGAAACACTGAAGCTTTCTTT,CASSLSPGHGNTEAFF,-,once,TRBV7-2,TRBJ1-1
TGTGCCAGTAGTATTTCCAGGGAAAACAATGAGCAGTTCTTC,CASSISRENNEQFF,-,-,TRBV19,TRBJ2-1
TGTGCCAGCAGGATTGCAGCGACCTCGGGCTACGAGCAGTACTTC,CASRIAATSGYEQYF,-,-,TRBV6-5,TRBJ2-7
TGTGCCAGTAGTCTCATCGCGCGGGAAGGGTGGACTGAAGCTTTCTTT,CASSLIAREGWTEAFF,-,-,TRBV19,TRBJ1-1
TGTGCCAGCAGTGAAGACAGAGAGGGTACGCAGTATTTT,CASSEDREGTQYF,-,-,TRBV6-4,TRBJ2-3
TGTGCCAGTAGCGCGAAGCGGGAGCAGTTCTTC,CASSAKREQFF,-,few,TRBV19,TRBJ2-1
TGCGCCAGCAGCTTCCAGGGGCGGGATACGCAGTATTTT,CASSFQGRDTQYF,-,-,TRBV5-1,TRBJ2-3
TGCGCCAGCAGCGTTCAGGGGCCTGGAAACACCATATATTTT,CASSVQGPGNTIYF,-,-,TRBV5-1,TRBJ1-3
TGTGCCTGGAGTGTACGTATAGACACCATATATTTT,CAWSVRIDTIYF,-,-,TRBV30,TRBJ1-3
TGTGCCAGCAGTTTATTTACGGCCCGGTTGAGGAATTCACCCCTCCACTTT,CASSLFTARLRNSPLHF,-,-,TRBV27,TRBJ1-6